The present entry profiles one T cell receptor (beta chain) with its context. What antigen it recognizes has not been identified. Within one base of it there is no much larger clone, and no base qualities were kept. Another Seattle source contributed samples from volunteer blood donors who had recovered from COVID-19. Collaborating institutions collected whole blood in K2EDTA tubes following their own protocols. Collaborator samples were shipped for TCRbeta analysis as frozen whole blood, isolated PBMCs, or DNA extracted from either sample type. This entry is derived from a study of blood T cell repertoires in COVID-19 (TCRdb year 2020). General notes on the study: Samples from collaborators originated in the United States, Italy and Spain and spanned both the acute and convalescent phases of COVID-19. The material from the prospective study consisted of cDNA or gDNA derived from T cells, B-cell-depleted T cells, or PBMCs. The dataset comprised deeply sampled blood TCRbeta repertoires from subjects exposed to, actively infected with, or recovered from COVID-19. The repertoires were released in a freely available public database meant as a resource for research on the immune response to SARS-CoV-2. The samples were drawn from the first 160 participants of the ongoing ImmuneRACE study and from 1,254 subjects provided by 6 global collaborators. A de-identified subject ID, COVID-19 status, age in years and sex were almost always included in the sample metadata. Where available, HLA class I and class II types were taken from metadata supplied by the sample provider and were not determined by assay-based typing.

The germline V end is reduced by 6 bases and the J end by 8 bases; junction bases left unmatched: 9. CDR1 and CDR2 are read off the germline V gene as MNHEY and SVGEGT. From the cysteine through the phenylalanine, the CDR3 covers 15 amino acids. Here the CDR3 DNA is all that survives: 45 bases in frame from base 1. TCRbeta CDR3 regions were amplified from genomic DNA using the immunoSEQ Assay, a bias-controlled multiplex PCR. In the source study's methods: Within the assay, amplification of reference gene primers was used to estimate how many nucleated cells each sample contained. Sequence reads were collapsed and filtered to measure the absolute abundance of every unique TCRbeta CDR3 rearrangement. For each sample, productive Simpson clonality was calculated as the square root of Simpson's diversity index across productive rearrangements. TCRdb stores this immuneACCESS table with in-frame sequences only. Part of the clones is absent; in the studies checked, under half of the shortfall reflects unresolved V genes, and no reason is known for the rest. The V and J calls and the clone size are those of that table, but D and trimming were determined from the DNA. The sample table lists about 170,000 clones, around nine tenths of them with a count of one. The ten largest clones take up roughly 2% of the sample.

General conclusions and limits of the study: The amount of clinical and demographic metadata varied by source and participant and was provided uncurated.

The sequence derives from a man in his forties or fifties who had recovered from COVID-19. The rearranged segments are TRBV6-2 or TRBV6-3 and TRBJ2-1; TRBD2 aligns with 11 central bases. The specimen sequenced was peripheral blood. The nucleotide sequence reads TGTGCCAGCAGCCTTAGCGGGAGGGCCTTGTATGAGCAGTTCTTC. Translated, it reads CASSLSGRALYEQFF.